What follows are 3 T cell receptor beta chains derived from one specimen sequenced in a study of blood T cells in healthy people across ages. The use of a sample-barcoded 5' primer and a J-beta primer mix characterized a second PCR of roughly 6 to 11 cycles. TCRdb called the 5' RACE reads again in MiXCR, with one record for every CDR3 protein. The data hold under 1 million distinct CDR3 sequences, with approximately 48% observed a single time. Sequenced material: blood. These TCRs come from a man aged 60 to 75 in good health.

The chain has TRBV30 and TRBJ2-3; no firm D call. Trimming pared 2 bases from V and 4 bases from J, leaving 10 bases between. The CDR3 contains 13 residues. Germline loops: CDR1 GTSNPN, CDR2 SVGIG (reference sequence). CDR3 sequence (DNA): TGTGCCTGGAGTTACCTTTCCGCAGATACGCAGTATTTT. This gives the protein CAWSYLSADTQYF.

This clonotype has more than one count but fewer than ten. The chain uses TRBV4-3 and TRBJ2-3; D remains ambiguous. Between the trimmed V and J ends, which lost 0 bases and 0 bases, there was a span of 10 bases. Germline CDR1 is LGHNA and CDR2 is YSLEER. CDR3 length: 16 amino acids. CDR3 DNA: TGCGCCAGCAGCCAAGATCATGGGATTAGCACAGATACGCAGTATTTT. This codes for CASSQDHGISTDTQYF.

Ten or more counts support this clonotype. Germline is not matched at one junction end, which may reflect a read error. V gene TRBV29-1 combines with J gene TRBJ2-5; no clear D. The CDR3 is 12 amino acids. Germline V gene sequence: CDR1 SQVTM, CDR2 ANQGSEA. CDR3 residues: CSVEVYWGTQYF. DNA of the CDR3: TGCAGCGTCGAAGTCTACTGGGGGACCCAGTACTTC.